The 16 T cell receptor beta chains reported below all come from one sample, sequenced in a study of early T cells in non-severe SARS-CoV-2 infection. TCRdb processed the 5' RACE reads anew with MiXCR; each CDR3 protein has one entry. The sample records about 68,000 distinct CDR3 sequences, 11% being singletons. Sequenced sample: whole blood. All receptors derive from an adult who was a healthcare worker with PCR-confirmed SARS-CoV-2 infection or an uninfected control (not recorded which).

V gene TRBV29-1 combines with J gene TRBJ2-4, with D unresolved. The germline V and J ends were trimmed by 4 bases and 6 bases, with 4 bases remaining between them. The CDR3 extends over 10 amino acids. Looked up from germline, CDR1 is SQVTM and CDR2 is ANQGSEA. The CDR3 sequence is CSVGGNIQYF. The CDR3 coding sequence is TGCAGCGTTGGAGGAAACATTCAGTACTTC.

This clonotype was counted ten times or more. The rearrangement uses TRBV12-3 or TRBV12-4 and TRBJ1-2; D unresolved. This CDR3 contains 12 residues. Trimming cost V 7 bases and J 5 bases, with 11 bases left between them. The CDR3 coding sequence is TGTGCCAGCATCACGAGCGGATATGGCTACACCTTC. It is translated as CASITSGYGYTF.

This clonotype has only a few counts. This chain joins TRBV20-1 and TRBJ2-7; D unclear. This CDR3 is 11 amino acids long. The V gene's germline CDR1 is DFQATT and CDR2 SNEGSKA (reference sequence). V lost 6 bases and J lost 6, with 12 bases in between. CDR3 sequence reads: CSATQVGEQYF. DNA of the CDR3: TGCAGTGCCACGCAGGTGGGCGAGCAGTACTTC.

J is TRBJ2-7 and V is TRBV20-1; weak D call: TRBD1 (5 bases). Deletions cut 0 bases from V and 3 bases from J, with 15 bases between. CDR3 size: 15 residues. Per the germline V gene, CDR1 is DFQATT and CDR2 is SNEGSKA (reference sequence). CDR3 bases: TGCAGTGCTAGAGATCCCCAGCGACAGAGCTACGAGCAGTACTTC. The encoded protein is CSARDPQRQSYEQYF.

This clonotype was counted many times. The chain has TRBV9 and TRBJ2-2, with D uncertain. The CDR3 totals 11 residues. Germline V gives CDR1 SGDLS, CDR2 YYNGEE. Trimming shortened V by 3 bases and J by 6 bases, and 3 bases separated the two germline ends. The CDR3 sequence: CASSDAGELFF. Here the CDR3 DNA reads TGTGCCAGCAGCGACGCCGGGGAGCTGTTTTTT.

The rearrangement uses TRBV5-1 and TRBJ2-7; possible D gene TRBD2, 5 bases. Germline-derived CDR1 and CDR2 are SGHRS and YFSETQ. V lost 0 bases and J lost 4, with 11 bases in between. The CDR3 contains 14 residues. This CDR3 reads CASSLDLREYEQYF. The CDR3 DNA sequence: TGCGCCAGCAGCTTGGATCTGAGGGAATACGAGCAGTACTTC.

The chain links TRBV10-3 to TRBJ2-1, with a tentative D call TRBD2 (6 bases). Looked up from germline, CDR1 is ENHRY and CDR2 is SYGVKD. The germline V and J ends were trimmed by 0 bases and 4 bases, with 13 bases remaining between them. The CDR3 loop spans 16 amino acids. CDR3 in amino acids: CAISESKGLRYNEQFF. In DNA, the CDR3 is TGTGCCATCAGTGAGTCGAAAGGACTAAGGTACAATGAGCAGTTCTTC.

This sequence joins TRBV7-8 and TRBJ1-1; D is perhaps TRBD1 (5 bases). Germline V lookup: CDR1 SGHVS, CDR2 FQNEAQ. The CDR3 loop spans 14 amino acids. Trimming left V 5 bases short and J 6 bases short, with 16 bases between. CDR3 residues: CASSARQRRAEAFF. As DNA, the CDR3 is TGTGCCAGCAGCGCCAGACAGAGGCGGGCTGAAGCTTTCTTT. Combining the CDR3 with reference TRBV7-8 and TRBJ1-1 gives the whole variable domain GAGVSQSPRYKVAKRGQDVALRCDPISGHVSLFWYQQALGQGPEFLTYFQNEAQLDKSGLPSDRFFAERPEGSVSTLKIQRTQQEDSAVYLCASSARQRRAEAFFGQGTRLTVV.

This chain uses TRBV20-1 with TRBJ2-1; 9 positions match TRBD2. The CDR3 length is 17 residues. Trimming took 1 base from V and 0 from J; bases not matched to a gene: 7. Germline CDR1 is DFQATT and CDR2 is SNEGSKA (reference sequence). The CDR3 sequence: CSARGTGLASSYNEQFF. CDR3 nucleotide sequence: TGCAGTGCTAGAGGAACGGGACTAGCCAGCTCCTACAATGAGCAGTTCTTC.

The table lists this clonotype with many counts. The chain carries TRBV5-1 and TRBJ2-1; 12 nucleotides align to TRBD2. V dropped 0 bases and J dropped 7; count of bases not matched to a gene: 5. The CDR3 is 16 amino acids. CDR1 and CDR2 (germline): SGHRS, YFSETQ. The CDR3 bases are TGCGCCAGCAGCTTGGGGACTAGCGGGGTACATAATGAGCAGTTCTTC. Translating it yields CASSLGTSGVHNEQFF. Complete variable domain (other parts from reference TRBV5-1 and TRBJ2-1): KAGVTQTPRYLIKTRGQQVTLSCSPISGHRSVSWYQQTPGQGLQFLFEYFSETQRNKGNFPGRFSGRQFSNSRSEMNVSTLELGDSALYLCASSLGTSGVHNEQFFGPGTRLTVL.

This clonotype has ten or more counts. The genes are TRBV29-1 and TRBJ2-1, with D possibly being TRBD1 or TRBD2 (5 bases each). The germline V gene has CDR1 SQVTM and CDR2 ANQGSEA. Trimming pared 1 base from V and 2 bases from J, leaving 15 bases between. The CDR3 is 16 residues long. The CDR3 is CSVEGKGDVAYNEQFF. In nucleotides, the CDR3 is TGCAGCGTTGAAGGGAAAGGGGACGTCGCCTACAATGAGCAGTTCTTC.

V gene TRBV28 combines with J gene TRBJ2-1; tentatively, D is TRBD2 (5 bases). Per germline, CDR1 MDHEN and CDR2 SYDVKM. With 7 bases removed from V and 8 bases from J, the gap between germline ends came to 15 bases. This CDR3 is built from 13 residues. The CDR3 here is CASMGRVRDEQFF. DNA of the CDR3: TGTGCCAGCATGGGGAGAGTGCGAGATGAGCAGTTCTTC.

The chain employs TRBV27 and TRBJ2-1, with D possibly being TRBD1 (6 bases). The CDR3 contains 12 residues. Trimming took off 0 bases at V and 12 bases at J, with 9 bases between the two ends. Germline lookup yields CDR1 MNHEY and CDR2 SMNVEV (reference sequence). Here the CDR3 DNA reads TGTGCCAGCAGTTTATCACAGGGTCGGCAGTTCTTC. Its translation is CASSLSQGRQFF.

The chain joins TRBV5-4 to TRBJ1-1, with a tentative D call TRBD1 (5 bases). V lost 4 bases to trimming and J lost 3 bases, with 16 bases between them. In germline, CDR1 is SGHNT, CDR2 YYREEE (reference sequence). CDR3 size: 15 residues. CDR3 coding DNA: TGTGCCAGCAGCAAAGGCGGGGTAGGGGACACTGAAGCTTTCTTT. The encoded protein is CASSKGGVGDTEAFF.

The gene calls are TRBV10-3 and TRBJ2-5; 8 bases agree with TRBD1. This CDR3 has 14 amino acids. Germline V lookup: CDR1 ENHRY, CDR2 SYGVKD. The V segment lost 4 bases and the J segment 2 bases; nucleotides outside the gene matches: 3. The chain's CDR3 is CAISGYRGQETQYF. CDR3 coding DNA: TGTGCCATCAGTGGGTACAGGGGGCAAGAGACCCAGTACTTC.

This clonotype was counted a few times. The chain joins TRBV20-1 to TRBJ1-1; no clear D. V was cut by 6 bases and J by 3 bases, with 11 bases left in between. Germline V lookup: CDR1 DFQATT, CDR2 SNEGSKA (reference sequence). The CDR3 loop spans 12 amino acids. This chain's CDR3 is CSASRIHTEAFF. CDR3 DNA sequence: TGCAGTGCCAGCAGGATCCACACTGAAGCTTTCTTT.